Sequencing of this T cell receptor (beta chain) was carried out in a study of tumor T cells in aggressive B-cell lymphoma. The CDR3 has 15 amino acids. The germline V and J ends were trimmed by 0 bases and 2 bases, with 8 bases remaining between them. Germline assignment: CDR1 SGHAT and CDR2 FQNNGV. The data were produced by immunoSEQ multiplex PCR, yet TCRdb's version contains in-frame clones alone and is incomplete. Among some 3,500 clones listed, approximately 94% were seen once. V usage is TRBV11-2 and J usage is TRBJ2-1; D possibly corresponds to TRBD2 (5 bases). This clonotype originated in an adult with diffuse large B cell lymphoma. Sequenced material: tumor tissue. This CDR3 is CASSLDEGTYNEQFF. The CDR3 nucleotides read TGTGCCAGCAGCTTAGATGAGGGCACCTACAATGAGCAGTTCTTC.